The T cell receptor (beta chain) described here comes from a study of blood T cells in healthy people across ages. This CDR3 contains 14 residues. The germline gives CDR1 SGHVS, CDR2 FNYEAQ. Trimming took off 1 base at V and 6 bases at J, with 11 bases between the two ends. This clonotype was seen a handful of times. Using a J-beta primer mix together with a sample-barcoded 5' primer, a second PCR was run for roughly 7 to 12 cycles. Through a template-switch adaptor with 12 random nucleotides, each cDNA molecule received a tag. TCRdb re-called the 5' RACE reads with MiXCR, one entry per CDR3 protein. In the table there are 650,000 to 900,000 distinct CDR3 sequences, about 59% of which are singletons.

The chain recombines TRBV7-6 with TRBJ2-3; TRBD1 might be the D (5 bases). Source material: blood. The sequence came from a man in his thirties or forties in good health. In DNA form, the CDR3 reads TGTGCCAGCAGCTTAGTAGGGGTTGACGATACGCAGTATTTT. Its protein product is CASSLVGVDDTQYF.